These 4 T cell receptor beta chains share one sample of origin, sequenced in a study of molecular identifiers for immune sequencing clone quantification. A single record per CDR3 protein comes from TCRdb applying MiXCR to the PCR reads. Of around 460,000 distinct CDR3 sequences in the sample, less than 30% were seen once. Sequenced material: naive CD8+ T cells from blood, with Jurkat cell RNA spiked in. Subset denoted: FACS-sorted CD8+CD4-CCR7+CD45RA+ naive T cells. These receptors were collected from a human donor in good health. Some libraries in this study had Jurkat cell RNA spiked in.

The chain recombines TRBV2 with TRBJ2-7; D gene ambiguous. This CDR3 contains 11 residues. Germline V gene sequence: CDR1 SNHLY, CDR2 FYNNEI. The V end was cut by 11 bases, the J end by 0 bases, with 8 bases between. The CDR3 DNA follows: TGTGCCCAACGTAGCTCCTACGAGCAGTACTTC. This sequence encodes CAQRSSYEQYF. The variable domain in full, completed from reference TRBV2 and TRBJ2-7, reads EPEVTQTPSHQVTQMGQEVILRCVPISNHLYFYWYRQILGQKVEFLVSFYNNEISEKSEIFDDQFSVERPDGSNFTLKIRSTKLEDSAMYFCAQRSSYEQYFGPGTRLTVT.

In this sample, this clonotype turned up many times. The V call is TRBV14, the J call TRBJ1-1; 7 positions match TRBD1. In germline, CDR1 is SGHDN, CDR2 FVKESK. The CDR3 runs 15 residues. V lost 4 bases to trimming and J lost 5 bases; unmatched junction nucleotides: 10. The DNA for the CDR3 is TGTGCCAGCAGCCCAGACCCGACAGGGAAAACTGAAGCTTTCTTT. Translating gives CASSPDPTGKTEAFF. The full variable domain, its missing parts supplied by reference TRBV14 and TRBJ1-1, is EAGVTQFPSHSVIEKGQTVTLRCDPISGHDNLYWYRRVMGKEIKFLLHFVKESKQDESGMPNNRFLAERTGGTYSTLKVQPAELEDSGVYFCASSPDPTGKTEAFFGQGTRLTVV.

There are many counts of this clonotype. This chain uses TRBV20-1 with TRBJ1-1; tentative D call: TRBD1 (6 bases). The CDR3 runs to 14 residues. Germline-derived CDR1 and CDR2 are DFQATT and SNEGSKA (reference sequence). V was shortened by 1 base and J by 5 bases, with 14 bases between the two germline ends. CDR3 in DNA: TGCAGTGCTAGAGTTGAGGGGGAGTATACTGAAGCTTTCTTT. Encoded protein: CSARVEGEYTEAFF.

V usage is TRBV4-3 and J usage is TRBJ2-7; 8 nucleotides align to TRBD2. The CDR3 runs to 15 residues. The ends lost 0 bases at V and 3 bases at J; junction bases unmatched: 4. Per the germline V gene, CDR1 is LGHNA and CDR2 is YSLEER. In nucleotides, the CDR3 is TGCGCCAGCAGCCAAGAAACTAGCGGTCGCTACGAGCAGTACTTC. Translating it yields CASSQETSGRYEQYF.